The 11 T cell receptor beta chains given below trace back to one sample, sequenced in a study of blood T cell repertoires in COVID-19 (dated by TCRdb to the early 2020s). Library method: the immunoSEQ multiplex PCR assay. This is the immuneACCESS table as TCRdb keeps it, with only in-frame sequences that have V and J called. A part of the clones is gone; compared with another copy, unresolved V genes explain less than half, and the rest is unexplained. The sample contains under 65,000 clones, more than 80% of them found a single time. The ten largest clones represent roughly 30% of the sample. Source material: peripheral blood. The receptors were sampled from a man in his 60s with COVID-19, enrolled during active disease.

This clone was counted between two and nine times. The CDR3 DNA is TGTGCCAGCAGCTTAGGGCAGGGGAATATTCCCGGGGAGCTGTTTTTT. It encodes CASSLGQGNIPGELFF. The gene calls are TRBV7-9 and TRBJ2-2; the D gene is possibly TRBD1 (6 bases). The CDR3 is 16 residues long. Trimming stripped 1 base from V and 6 bases from J, with 15 bases between. Per germline, CDR1 SEHNR and CDR2 FQNEAQ (reference sequence).

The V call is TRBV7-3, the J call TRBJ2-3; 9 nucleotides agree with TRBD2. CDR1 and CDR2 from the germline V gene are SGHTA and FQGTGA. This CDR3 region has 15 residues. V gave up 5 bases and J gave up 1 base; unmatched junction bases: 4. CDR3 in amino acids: CASSPSGARTDTQYF. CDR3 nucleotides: TGTGCCAGCAGCCCTAGCGGGGCGCGCACAGATACGCAGTATTTT.

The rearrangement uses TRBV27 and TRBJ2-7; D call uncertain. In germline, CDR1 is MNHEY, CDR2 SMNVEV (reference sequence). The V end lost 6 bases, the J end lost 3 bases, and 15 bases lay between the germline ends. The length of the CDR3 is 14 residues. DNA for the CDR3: TGTGCCAGCAGCCCCAGAGGCAGCGTCTACGAGCAGTACTTC. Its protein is CASSPRGSVYEQYF.

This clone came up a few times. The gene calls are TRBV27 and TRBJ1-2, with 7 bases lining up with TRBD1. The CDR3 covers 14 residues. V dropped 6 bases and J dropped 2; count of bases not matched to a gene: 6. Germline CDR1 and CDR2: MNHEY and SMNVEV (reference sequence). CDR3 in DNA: TGTGCCAGCAGATCTCGGGACAGAAACTATGGCTACACCTTC. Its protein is CASRSRDRNYGYTF.

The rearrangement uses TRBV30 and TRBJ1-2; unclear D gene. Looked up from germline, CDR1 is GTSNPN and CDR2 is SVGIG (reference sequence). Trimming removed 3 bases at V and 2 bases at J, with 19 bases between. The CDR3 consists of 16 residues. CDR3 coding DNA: TGTGCCTGGAGCCAAACCGGCCGGGGATCCAACTATGGCTACACCTTC. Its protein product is CAWSQTGRGSNYGYTF.

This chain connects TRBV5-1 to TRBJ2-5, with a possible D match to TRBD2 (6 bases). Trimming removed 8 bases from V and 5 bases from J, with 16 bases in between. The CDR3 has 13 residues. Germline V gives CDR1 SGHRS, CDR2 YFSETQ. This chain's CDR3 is CASRLGAGETQYF. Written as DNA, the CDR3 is TGCGCCAGTCGCCTTGGGGCGGGGGAGACCCAGTACTTC.

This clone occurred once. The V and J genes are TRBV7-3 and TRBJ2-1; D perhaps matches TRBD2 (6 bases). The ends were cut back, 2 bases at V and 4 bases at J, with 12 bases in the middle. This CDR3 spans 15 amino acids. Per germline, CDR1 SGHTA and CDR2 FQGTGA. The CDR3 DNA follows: TGTGCCAGCAGCTTAGTAGCGGCTCCGTACAATGAGCAGTTCTTC. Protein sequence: CASSLVAAPYNEQFF.

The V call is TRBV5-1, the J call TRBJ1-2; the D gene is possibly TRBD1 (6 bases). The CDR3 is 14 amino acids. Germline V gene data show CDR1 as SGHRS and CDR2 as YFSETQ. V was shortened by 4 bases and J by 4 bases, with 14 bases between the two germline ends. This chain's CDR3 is CASSLLTGSYGYTF. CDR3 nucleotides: TGCGCCAGCAGCCTGTTAACAGGGAGCTATGGCTACACCTTC.

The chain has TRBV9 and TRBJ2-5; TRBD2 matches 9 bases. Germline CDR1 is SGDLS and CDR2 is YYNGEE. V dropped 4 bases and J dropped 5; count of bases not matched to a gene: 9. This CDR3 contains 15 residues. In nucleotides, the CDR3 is TGTGCCAGCAGCCCCCGCGGGGGGGCCCCCGAGACCCAGTACTTC. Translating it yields CASSPRGGAPETQYF.

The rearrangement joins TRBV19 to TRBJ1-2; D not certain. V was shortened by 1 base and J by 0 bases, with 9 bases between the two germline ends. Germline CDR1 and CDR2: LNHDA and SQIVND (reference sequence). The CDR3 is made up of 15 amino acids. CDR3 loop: CASSIGEWTNYGYTF. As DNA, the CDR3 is TGTGCCAGTAGTATAGGGGAGTGGACTAACTATGGCTACACCTTC.

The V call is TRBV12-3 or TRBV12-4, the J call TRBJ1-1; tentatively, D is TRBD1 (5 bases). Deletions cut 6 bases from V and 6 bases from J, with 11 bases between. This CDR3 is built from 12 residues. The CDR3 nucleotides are TGTGCCAGCAGACCCAGGGCTGCTGAAGCTTTCTTT. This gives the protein CASRPRAAEAFF.